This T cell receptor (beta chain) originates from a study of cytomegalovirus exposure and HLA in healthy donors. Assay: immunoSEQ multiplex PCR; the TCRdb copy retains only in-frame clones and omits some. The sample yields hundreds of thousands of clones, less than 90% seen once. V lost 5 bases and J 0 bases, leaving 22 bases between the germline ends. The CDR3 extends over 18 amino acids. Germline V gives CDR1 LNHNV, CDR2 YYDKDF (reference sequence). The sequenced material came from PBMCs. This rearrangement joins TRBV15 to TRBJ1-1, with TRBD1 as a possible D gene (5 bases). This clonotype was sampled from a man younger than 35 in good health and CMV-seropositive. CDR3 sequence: CATSFTQGKIILNTEAFF. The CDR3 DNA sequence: TGTGCCACCAGCTTTACGCAGGGAAAAATAATCCTGAACACTGAAGCTTTCTTT. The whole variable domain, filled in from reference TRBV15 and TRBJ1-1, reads DAMVIQNPRYQVTQFGKPVTLSCSQTLNHNVMYWYQQKSSQAPKLLFHYYDKDFNNEADTPDNFQSRRPNTSFCFLDIRSPGLGDTAMYLCATSFTQGKIILNTEAFFGQGTRLTVV.